This TCR beta chain derives from a study of blood T cells in healthy people across ages. Primers used in a second PCR of roughly 7 to 12 cycles were a sample-barcoded 5' primer and a J-beta primer mix. TCRdb itself ran the 5' RACE reads through MiXCR, one entry per CDR3 protein. The sample yields about 750,000 distinct CDR3 sequences, 53% seen once. Looked up from germline, CDR1 is MNHNS and CDR2 is SASEGT. This CDR3 region has 17 residues. V lost 1 base to trimming and J lost 0 bases, with 16 bases between them. The chain has TRBV6-1 and TRBJ2-7; D possibly uses TRBD1 or TRBD2 (5 bases each). Sequencing was carried out using blood. This TCR was sampled from an elderly man in good health. The CDR3 spells CASSEVRDPRSSYEQYF. In DNA, the CDR3 is TGTGCCAGCAGTGAAGTCCGGGACCCTCGGAGCTCCTACGAGCAGTACTTC.